This entry is about one T cell receptor beta chain. The antigen is not known. This same CDR3 is encoded by further DNA sequences in the sample. V shed 2 bases and J shed 4 bases, with 5 bases lying between them. The CDR3 is 12 amino acids. CDR1 MDHEN and CDR2 SYDVKM come from the germline V gene. The data derive from a study of shared clonotypes between healthy human individuals. General study points: Non-shared clonotypes displayed generation probabilities falling below those of clonotypes present in all four donors.

Assay: immunoSEQ multiplex PCR; the TCRdb copy retains only in-frame clones and omits some. Found here are around 2.5 million clones, roughly 93% of them singletons; the top ten hold about 0.34%. The chain is built from TRBV28 and TRBJ1-1; D is unclear. Source material: naive CD4+ T cells from PBMCs. As for subset: CD45RA+ positively selected. The receptor was isolated from a man between 18 and 29 years old in good health. Some clones in this sample may be carry-over from other donors' samples. The CDR3, as DNA: TGTGCCAGCAGTTTAAGGGCCACTGAAGCTTTCTTT. This codes for CASSLRATEAFF.